This TCR beta chain was captured by sequencing in a study of cytomegalovirus exposure and HLA in healthy donors. At the level of the study: Approximately 190 million T cells yielded 100 million to 130 million unique TCR beta sequences, as an earlier analysis found.

On this clone: Antigen: not known.

The CDR3 totals 13 residues. The V and J ends lost 2 bases and 9 bases respectively, with 12 bases between them. From germline, CDR1 is SGHDT and CDR2 YYEEEE. Researchers ran the PCR with 60 Vbeta and 13 Jbeta primers. In the study's own analysis: The authors later counted 70 million to 85 million unique TCR beta chains, 9.5 million to 13 million of them shared. Profiled with immunoSEQ multiplex PCR; TCRdb holds only in-frame clones, not every one. V, J and clone size are taken as reported in that table, and D and trimming were inferred from the DNA itself. Among around 100,000 clones listed, around 61% were seen once. Points from the study as a whole: Analyzed later, association rates of TCRs varied across HLA loci, with DRB1 most and HLA-C fewest.

This TCR was recovered from a woman aged 25-40 years in good health and CMV-seronegative. Sequencing used PBMCs. The rearrangement uses TRBV5-6 and TRBJ1-5; D unclear. CDR3 bases: TGTGCCAGCAGCTTAATGGGTGGAGGGCCCCAGCATTTT. Encoded protein: CASSLMGGGPQHF. The full variable domain, its missing parts supplied by reference TRBV5-6 and TRBJ1-5, is DAGVTQSPTHLIKTRGQQVTLRCSPKSGHDTVSWYQQALGQGPQFIFQYYEEEERQRGNFPDRFSGHQFPNYSSELNVNALLLGDSALYLCASSLMGGGPQHFGDGTRLSIL.